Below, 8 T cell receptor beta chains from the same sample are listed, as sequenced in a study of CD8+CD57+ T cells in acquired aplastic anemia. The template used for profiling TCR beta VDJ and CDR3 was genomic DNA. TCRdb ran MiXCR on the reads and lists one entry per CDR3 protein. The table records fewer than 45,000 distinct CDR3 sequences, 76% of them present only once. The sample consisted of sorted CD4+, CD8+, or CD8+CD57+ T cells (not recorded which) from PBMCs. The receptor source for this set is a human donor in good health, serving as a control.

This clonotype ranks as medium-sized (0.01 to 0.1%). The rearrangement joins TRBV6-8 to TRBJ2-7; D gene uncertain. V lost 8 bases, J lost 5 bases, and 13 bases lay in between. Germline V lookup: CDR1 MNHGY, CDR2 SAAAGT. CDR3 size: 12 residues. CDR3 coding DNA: TGTGCCAGCCCCACCCCCCAACACGAGCAGTACTTC. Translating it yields CASPTPQHEQYF.

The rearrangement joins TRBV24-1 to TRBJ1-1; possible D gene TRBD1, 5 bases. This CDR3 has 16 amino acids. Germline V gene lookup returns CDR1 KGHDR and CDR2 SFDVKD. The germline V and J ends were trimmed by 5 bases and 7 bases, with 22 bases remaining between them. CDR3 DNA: TGTGCCACCAGTGTTGTCCATGGGGACGGGAGGGATGAAGCTTTCTTT. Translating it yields CATSVVHGDGRDEAFF.

CDR3 region: CASSLGTGGANVLTF. CDR3 bases: TGTGCCAGCAGCCTGGGGACAGGAGGGGCCAACGTCCTGACTTTC. The chain carries TRBV7-8 and TRBJ2-6, with 8 nucleotides matching TRBD1. This CDR3 spans 15 amino acids. The J segment lost 4 bases and the V segment lost 5 bases, leaving 4 bases of the junction unmatched. Germline V gene lookup returns CDR1 SGHVS and CDR2 FQNEAQ.

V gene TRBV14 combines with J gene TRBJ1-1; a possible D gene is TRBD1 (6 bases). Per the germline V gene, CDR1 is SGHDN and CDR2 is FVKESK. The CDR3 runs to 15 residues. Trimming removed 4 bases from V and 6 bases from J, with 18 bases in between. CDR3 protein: CASSLFVTRGAEAFF. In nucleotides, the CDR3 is TGTGCCAGCAGCCTATTCGTTACTAGGGGGGCTGAAGCTTTCTTT.

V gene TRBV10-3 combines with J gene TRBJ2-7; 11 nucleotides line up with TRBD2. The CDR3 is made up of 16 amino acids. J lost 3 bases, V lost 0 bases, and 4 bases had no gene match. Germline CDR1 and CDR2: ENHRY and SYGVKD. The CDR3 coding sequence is TGTGCCATCAGTGAGTCTAGCGGGGGGGGTAACTACGAGCAGTACTTC. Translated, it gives CAISESSGGGNYEQYF.

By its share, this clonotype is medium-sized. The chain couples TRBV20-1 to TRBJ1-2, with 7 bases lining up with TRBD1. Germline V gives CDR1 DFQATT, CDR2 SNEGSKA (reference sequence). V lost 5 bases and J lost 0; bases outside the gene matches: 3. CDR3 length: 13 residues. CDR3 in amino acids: CSALQGTNYGYTF. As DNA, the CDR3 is TGCAGTGCTCTACAGGGGACTAACTATGGCTACACCTTC.

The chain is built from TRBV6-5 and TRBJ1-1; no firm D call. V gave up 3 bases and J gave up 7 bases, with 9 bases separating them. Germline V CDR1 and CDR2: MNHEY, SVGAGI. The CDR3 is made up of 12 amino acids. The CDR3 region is CASSYGRDEAFF. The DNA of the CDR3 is TGTGCCAGCAGTTATGGGAGGGATGAAGCTTTCTTT.

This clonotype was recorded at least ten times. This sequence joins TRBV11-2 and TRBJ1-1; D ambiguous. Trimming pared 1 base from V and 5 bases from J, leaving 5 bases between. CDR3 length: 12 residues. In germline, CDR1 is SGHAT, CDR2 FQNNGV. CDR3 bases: TGTGCCAGCAGCTTAGGGGAAACTGAAGCTTTCTTT. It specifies CASSLGETEAFF.